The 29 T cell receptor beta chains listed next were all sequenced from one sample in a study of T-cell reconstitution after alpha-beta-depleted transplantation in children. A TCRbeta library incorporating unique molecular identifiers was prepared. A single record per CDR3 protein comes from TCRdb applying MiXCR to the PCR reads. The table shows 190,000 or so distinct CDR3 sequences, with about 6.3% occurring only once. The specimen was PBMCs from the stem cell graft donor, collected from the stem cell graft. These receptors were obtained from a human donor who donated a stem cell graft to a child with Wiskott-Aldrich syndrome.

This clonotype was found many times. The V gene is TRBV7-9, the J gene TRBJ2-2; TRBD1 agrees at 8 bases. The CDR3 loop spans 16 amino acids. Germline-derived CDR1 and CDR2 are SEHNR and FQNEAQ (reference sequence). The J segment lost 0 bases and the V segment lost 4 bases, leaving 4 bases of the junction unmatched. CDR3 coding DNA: TGTGCCAGCAGCTCTCCGGACAGGGCGAACACCGGGGAGCTGTTTTTT. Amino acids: CASSSPDRANTGELFF. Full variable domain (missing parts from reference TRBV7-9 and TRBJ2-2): DTGVSQNPRHKITKRGQNVTFRCDPISEHNRLYWYRQTLGQGPEFLTYFQNEAQLEKSRLLSDRFSAERPKGSFSTLEIQRTEQGDSAMYLCASSSPDRANTGELFFGEGSRLTVL.

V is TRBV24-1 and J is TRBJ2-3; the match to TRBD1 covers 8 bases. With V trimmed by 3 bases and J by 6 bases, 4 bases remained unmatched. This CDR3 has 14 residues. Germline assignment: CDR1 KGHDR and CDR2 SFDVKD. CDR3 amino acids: CATSDRTGKDTQYF. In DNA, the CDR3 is TGTGCCACCAGTGATCGGACAGGGAAGGATACGCAGTATTTT.

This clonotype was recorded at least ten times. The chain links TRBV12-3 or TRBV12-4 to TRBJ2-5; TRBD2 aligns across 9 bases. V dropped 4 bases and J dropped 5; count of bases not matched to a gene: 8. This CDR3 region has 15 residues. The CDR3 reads CASSSNLAGEETQYF. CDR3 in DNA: TGTGCCAGCAGTTCCAACTTAGCGGGAGAGGAGACCCAGTACTTC.

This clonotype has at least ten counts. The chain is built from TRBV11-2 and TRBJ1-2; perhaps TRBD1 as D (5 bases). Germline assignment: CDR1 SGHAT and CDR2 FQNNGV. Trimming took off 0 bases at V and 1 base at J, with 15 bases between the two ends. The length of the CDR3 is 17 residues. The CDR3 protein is CASSLDARAADNYGYTF. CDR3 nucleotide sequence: TGTGCCAGCAGCTTAGATGCCAGGGCGGCGGATAACTATGGCTACACCTTC.

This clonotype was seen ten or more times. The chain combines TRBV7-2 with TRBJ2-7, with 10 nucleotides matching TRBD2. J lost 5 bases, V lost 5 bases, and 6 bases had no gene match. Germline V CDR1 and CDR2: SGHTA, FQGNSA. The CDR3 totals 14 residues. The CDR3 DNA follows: TGTGCCAGCAGCGTGGGACTAGCGATCGACGAGCAGTACTTC. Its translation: CASSVGLAIDEQYF.

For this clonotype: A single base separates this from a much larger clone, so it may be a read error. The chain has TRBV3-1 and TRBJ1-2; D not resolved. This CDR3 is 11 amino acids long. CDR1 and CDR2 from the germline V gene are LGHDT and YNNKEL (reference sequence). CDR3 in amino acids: CASSQIYGYSF. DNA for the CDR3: TGTGCCAGCAGCCAAATCTATGGCTACTCCTTC.

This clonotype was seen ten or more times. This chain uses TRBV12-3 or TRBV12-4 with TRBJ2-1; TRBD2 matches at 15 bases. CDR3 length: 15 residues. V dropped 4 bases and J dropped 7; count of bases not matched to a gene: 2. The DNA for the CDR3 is TGTGCCAGCAGTTGGGGACTAGCGGGAGGTAATGAGCAGTTCTTC. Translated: CASSWGLAGGNEQFF.

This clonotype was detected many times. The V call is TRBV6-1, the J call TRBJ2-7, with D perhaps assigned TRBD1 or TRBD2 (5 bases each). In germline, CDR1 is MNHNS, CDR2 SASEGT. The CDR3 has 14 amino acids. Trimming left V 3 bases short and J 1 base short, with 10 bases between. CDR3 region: CASSEVWGSYEQYF. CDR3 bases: TGTGCCAGCAGTGAGGTATGGGGGTCCTACGAGCAGTACTTC.

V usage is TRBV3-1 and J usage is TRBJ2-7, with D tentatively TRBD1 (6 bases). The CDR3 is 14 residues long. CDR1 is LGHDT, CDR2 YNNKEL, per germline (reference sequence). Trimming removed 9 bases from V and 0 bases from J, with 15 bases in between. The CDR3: CASSEGVPSYEQYF. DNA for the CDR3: TGTGCCAGTTCCGAGGGGGTACCCTCCTACGAGCAGTACTTC.

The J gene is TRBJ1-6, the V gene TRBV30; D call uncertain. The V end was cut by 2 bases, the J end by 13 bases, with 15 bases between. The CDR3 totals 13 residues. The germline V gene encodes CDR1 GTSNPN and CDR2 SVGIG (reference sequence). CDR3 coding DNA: TGTGCCTGGAGTTATCGACCCGAGACCCCCCTCCACTTT. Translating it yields CAWSYRPETPLHF.

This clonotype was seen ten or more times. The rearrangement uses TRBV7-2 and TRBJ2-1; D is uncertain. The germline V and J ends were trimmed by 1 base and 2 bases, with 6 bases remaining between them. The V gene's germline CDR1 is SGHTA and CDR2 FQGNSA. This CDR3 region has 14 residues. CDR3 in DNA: TGTGCCAGCAGCTTAGTTGACACCTACAATGAGCAGTTCTTC. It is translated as CASSLVDTYNEQFF.

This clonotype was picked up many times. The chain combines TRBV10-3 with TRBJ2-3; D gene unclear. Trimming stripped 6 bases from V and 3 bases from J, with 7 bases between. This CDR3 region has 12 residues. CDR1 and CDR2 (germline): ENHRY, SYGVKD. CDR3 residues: CAIRRETDTQYF. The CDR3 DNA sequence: TGTGCCATCAGAAGGGAAACAGATACGCAGTATTTT.

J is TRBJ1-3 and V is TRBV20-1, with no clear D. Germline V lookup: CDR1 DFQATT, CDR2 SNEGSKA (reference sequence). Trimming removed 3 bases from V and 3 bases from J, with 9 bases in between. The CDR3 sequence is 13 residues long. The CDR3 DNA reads TGCAGTGCTAGTACTGGGGTTGGAAACACCATATATTTT. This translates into CSASTGVGNTIYF.

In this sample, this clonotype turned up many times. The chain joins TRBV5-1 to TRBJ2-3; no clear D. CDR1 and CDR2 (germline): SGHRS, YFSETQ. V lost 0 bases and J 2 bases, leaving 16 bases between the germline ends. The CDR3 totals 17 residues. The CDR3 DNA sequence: TGCGCCAGCAGCTTGGCTGGTGACTCACGGCTCACAGATACGCAGTATTTT. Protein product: CASSLAGDSRLTDTQYF.

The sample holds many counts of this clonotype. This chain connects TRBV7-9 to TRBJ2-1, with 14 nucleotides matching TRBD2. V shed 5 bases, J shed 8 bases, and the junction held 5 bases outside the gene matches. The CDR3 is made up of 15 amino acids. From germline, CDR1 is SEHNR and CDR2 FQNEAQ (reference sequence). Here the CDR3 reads CASSPRLAGGDEQFF. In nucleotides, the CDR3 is TGTGCCAGCAGCCCGAGACTAGCGGGAGGGGATGAGCAGTTCTTC. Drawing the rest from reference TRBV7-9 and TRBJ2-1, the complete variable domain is DTGVSQNPRHKITKRGQNVTFRCDPISEHNRLYWYRQTLGQGPEFLTYFQNEAQLEKSRLLSDRFSAERPKGSFSTLEIQRTEQGDSAMYLCASSPRLAGGDEQFFGPGTRLTVL.

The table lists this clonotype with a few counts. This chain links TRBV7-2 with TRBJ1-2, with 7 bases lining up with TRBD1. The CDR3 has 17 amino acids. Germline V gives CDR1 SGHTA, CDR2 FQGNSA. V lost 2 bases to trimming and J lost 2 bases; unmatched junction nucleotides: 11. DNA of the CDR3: TGTGCCAGCAGCTTATGGGACAGCCGACGGGGCAACTATGGCTACACCTTC. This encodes CASSLWDSRRGNYGYTF.

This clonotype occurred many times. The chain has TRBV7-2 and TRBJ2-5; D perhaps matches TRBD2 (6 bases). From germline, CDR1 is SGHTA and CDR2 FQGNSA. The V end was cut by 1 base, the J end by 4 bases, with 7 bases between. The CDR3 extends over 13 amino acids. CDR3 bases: TGTGCCAGCAGCTTAGGAGCGGGAGAGACCCAGTACTTC. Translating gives CASSLGAGETQYF.

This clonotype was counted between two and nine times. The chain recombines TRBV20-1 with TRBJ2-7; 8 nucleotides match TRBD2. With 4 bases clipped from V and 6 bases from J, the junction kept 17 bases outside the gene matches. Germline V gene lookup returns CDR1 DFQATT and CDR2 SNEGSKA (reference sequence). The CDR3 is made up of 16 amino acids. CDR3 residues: CSAMPRTSLPEGEQYF. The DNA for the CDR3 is TGCAGTGCTATGCCCCGGACTAGCCTCCCAGAGGGCGAGCAGTACTTC.

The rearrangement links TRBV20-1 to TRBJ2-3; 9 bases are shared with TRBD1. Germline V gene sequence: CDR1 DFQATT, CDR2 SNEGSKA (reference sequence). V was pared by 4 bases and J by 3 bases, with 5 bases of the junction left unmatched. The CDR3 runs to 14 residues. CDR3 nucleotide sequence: TGCAGTGCTATTGGGACAGGGAGGACAGATACGCAGTATTTT. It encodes CSAIGTGRTDTQYF.

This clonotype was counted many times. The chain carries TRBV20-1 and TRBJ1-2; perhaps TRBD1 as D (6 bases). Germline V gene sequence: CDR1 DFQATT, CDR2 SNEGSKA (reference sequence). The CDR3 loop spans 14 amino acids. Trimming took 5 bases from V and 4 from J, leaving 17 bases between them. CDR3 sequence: CSASGTNDIYGYTF. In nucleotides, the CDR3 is TGCAGTGCTTCCGGGACAAATGATATCTATGGCTACACCTTC.

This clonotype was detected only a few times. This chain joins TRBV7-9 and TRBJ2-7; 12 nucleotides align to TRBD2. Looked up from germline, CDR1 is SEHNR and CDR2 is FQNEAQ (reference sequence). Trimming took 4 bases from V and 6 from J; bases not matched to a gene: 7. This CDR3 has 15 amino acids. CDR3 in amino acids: CASSSLAGGPREQYF. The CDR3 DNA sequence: TGTGCCAGCAGCTCTCTAGCGGGAGGGCCGCGCGAGCAGTACTTC.

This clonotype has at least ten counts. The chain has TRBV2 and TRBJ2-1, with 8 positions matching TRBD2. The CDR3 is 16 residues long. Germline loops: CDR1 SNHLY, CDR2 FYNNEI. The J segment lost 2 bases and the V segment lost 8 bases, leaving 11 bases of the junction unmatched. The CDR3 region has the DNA TGTGCCAGCGGGCACCCCGGGACTAGTCCCTACAATGAGCAGTTCTTC. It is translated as CASGHPGTSPYNEQFF.

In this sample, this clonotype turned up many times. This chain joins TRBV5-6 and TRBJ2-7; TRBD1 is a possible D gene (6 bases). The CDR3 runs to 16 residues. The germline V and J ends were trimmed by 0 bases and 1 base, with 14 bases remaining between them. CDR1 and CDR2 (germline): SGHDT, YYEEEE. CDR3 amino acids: CASSLEYQGYSYEQYF. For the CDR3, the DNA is TGTGCCAGCAGCTTGGAATATCAGGGGTATTCCTACGAGCAGTACTTC.

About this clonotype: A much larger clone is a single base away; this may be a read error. The CDR3 nucleotides are TGTGCCAGCCAACAGGGTACCAGGGAGCTGTTTTTT. Amino acids: CASQQGTRELFF. This chain connects TRBV7-9 to TRBJ2-2; tentative D call: TRBD1 (6 bases). Trimming left V 8 bases short and J 9 bases short, with 13 bases between. Germline assignment: CDR1 SEHNR and CDR2 FQNEAQ (reference sequence). The CDR3 is 12 amino acids.

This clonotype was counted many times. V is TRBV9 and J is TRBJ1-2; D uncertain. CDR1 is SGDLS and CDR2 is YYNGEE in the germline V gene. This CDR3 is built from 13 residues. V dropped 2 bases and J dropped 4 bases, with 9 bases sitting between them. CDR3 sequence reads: CASSVMGSYGYTF. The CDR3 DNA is TGTGCCAGCAGCGTGATGGGATCCTATGGCTACACCTTC.

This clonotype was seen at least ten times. The CDR3 DNA reads TGTGCCAGCAGCCAAGATGGGCTTGTAGCTTCCCCCAATGAGCAGTTCTTC. Residues: CASSQDGLVASPNEQFF. The chain employs TRBV3-1 and TRBJ2-1; D is undetermined. V lost 0 bases, J lost 6 bases, and 18 bases lay in between. CDR3 length equals 17 residues. Germline loops: CDR1 LGHDT, CDR2 YNNKEL (reference sequence).

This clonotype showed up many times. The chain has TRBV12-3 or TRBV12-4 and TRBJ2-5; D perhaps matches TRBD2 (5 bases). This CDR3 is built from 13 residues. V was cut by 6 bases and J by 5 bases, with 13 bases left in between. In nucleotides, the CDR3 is TGTGCCAGCAGCCTTAGCGCTCGGGAGACCCAGTACTTC. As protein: CASSLSARETQYF.

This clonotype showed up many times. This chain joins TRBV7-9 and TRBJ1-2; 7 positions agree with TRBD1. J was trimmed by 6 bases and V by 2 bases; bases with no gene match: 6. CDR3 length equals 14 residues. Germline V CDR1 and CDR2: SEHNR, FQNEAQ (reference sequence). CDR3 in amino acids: CASSLTQGDDGYTF. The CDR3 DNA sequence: TGTGCCAGCAGCTTAACCCAGGGGGACGATGGCTACACCTTC.

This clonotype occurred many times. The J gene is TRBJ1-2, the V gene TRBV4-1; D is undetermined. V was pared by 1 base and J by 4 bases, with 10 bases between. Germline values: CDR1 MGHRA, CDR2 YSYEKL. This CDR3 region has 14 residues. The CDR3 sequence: CASSQGLTVYGYTF. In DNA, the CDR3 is TGCGCCAGCAGCCAAGGTTTGACGGTCTATGGCTACACCTTC.